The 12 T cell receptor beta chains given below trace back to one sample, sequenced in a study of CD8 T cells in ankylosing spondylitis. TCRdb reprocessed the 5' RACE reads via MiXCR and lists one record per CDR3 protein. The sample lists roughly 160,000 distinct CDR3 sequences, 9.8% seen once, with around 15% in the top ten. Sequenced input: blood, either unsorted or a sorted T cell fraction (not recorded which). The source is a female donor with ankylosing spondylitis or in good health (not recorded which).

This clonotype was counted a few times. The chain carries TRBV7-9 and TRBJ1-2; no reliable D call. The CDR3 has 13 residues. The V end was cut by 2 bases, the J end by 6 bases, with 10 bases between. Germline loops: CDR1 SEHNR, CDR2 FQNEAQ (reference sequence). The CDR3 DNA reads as TGTGCCAGCAGCTTACTCCCCACCCATGGCTACACCTTC. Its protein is CASSLLPTHGYTF.

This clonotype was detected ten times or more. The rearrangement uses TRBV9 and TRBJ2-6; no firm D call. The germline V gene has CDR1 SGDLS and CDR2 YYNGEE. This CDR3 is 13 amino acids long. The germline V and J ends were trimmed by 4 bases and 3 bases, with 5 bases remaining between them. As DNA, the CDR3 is TGTGCCAGCAGCTCCGGTGGGGCCAACGTCCTGACTTTC. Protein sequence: CASSSGGANVLTF. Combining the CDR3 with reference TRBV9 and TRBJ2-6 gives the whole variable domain DSGVTQTPKHLITATGQRVTLRCSPRSGDLSVYWYQQSLDQGLQFLIQYYNGEERAKGNILERFSAQQFPDLHSELNLSSLELGDSALYFCASSSGGANVLTFGAGSRLTVL.

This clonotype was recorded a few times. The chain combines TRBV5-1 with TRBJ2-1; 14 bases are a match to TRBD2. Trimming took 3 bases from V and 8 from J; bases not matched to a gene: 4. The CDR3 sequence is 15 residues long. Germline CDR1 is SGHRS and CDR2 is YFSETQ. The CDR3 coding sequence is TGCGCCAGCAGCTCGGGACTAGCGGGGGTGGATGAGCAGTTCTTC. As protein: CASSSGLAGVDEQFF. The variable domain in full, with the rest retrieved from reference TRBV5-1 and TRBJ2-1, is KAGVTQTPRYLIKTRGQQVTLSCSPISGHRSVSWYQQTPGQGLQFLFEYFSETQRNKGNFPGRFSGRQFSNSRSEMNVSTLELGDSALYLCASSSGLAGVDEQFFGPGTRLTVL.

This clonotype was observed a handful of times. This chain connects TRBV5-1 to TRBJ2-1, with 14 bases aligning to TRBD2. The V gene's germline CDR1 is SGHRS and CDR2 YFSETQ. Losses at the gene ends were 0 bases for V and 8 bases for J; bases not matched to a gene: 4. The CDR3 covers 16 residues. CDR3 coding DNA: TGCGCCAGCAGCTTGGCCATGGGACTAGCGGGAGATGAGCAGTTCTTC. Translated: CASSLAMGLAGDEQFF.

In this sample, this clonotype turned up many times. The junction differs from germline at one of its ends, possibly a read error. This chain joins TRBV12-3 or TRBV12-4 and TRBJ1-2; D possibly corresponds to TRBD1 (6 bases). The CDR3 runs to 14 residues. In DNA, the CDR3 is TGTGCCAGCAGTATAGACAGGATCGGCGGAGACCCTGTATTC. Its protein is CASSIDRIGGDPVF.

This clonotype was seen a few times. The CDR3 bases are TGTGCCAGCAGTTTATCGGCTAGCGGGAGGTACAATGAGCAGTTCTTC. It specifies CASSLSASGRYNEQFF. This chain joins TRBV12-3 or TRBV12-4 and TRBJ2-1; 11 bases are shared with TRBD2. The CDR3 is 16 amino acids. V gave up 2 bases and J gave up 4 bases; unmatched junction bases: 4.

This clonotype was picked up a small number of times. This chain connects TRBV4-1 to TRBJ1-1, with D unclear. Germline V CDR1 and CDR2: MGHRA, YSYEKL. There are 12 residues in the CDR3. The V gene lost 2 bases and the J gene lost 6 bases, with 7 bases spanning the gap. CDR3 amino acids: CASSQSSAEAFF. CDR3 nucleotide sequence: TGCGCCAGCAGCCAATCGTCCGCTGAAGCTTTCTTT.

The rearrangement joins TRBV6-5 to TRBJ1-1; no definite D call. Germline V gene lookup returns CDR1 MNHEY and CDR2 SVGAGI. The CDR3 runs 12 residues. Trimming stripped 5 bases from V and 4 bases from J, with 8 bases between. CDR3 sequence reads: CASSRGTTEAFF. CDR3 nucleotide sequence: TGTGCCAGCAGTCGTGGTACCACTGAAGCTTTCTTT.

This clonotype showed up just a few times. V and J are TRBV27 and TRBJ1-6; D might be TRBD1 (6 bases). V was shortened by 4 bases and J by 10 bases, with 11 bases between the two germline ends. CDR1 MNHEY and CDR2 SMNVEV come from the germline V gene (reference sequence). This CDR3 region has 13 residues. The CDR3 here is CASSSIQGSPLHF. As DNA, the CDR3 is TGTGCCAGCAGTTCGATACAGGGCTCACCCCTCCACTTT.

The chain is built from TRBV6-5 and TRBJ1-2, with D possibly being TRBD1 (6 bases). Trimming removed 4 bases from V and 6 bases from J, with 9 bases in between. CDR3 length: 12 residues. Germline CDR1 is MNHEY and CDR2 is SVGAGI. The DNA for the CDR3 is TGTGCCAGCAGTTCAACAGGGAATGGCTACACCTTC. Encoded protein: CASSSTGNGYTF.

CDR3 bases: TGTGCCAGCAGTTTTGACGGCTCCCCCCGGCAGACCCAGTACTTC. Protein product: CASSFDGSPRQTQYF. V usage is TRBV27 and J usage is TRBJ2-5, with unresolved D. The V end was cut by 3 bases, the J end by 6 bases, with 17 bases between. The CDR3 is made up of 15 amino acids. The germline V gene encodes CDR1 MNHEY and CDR2 SMNVEV (reference sequence).

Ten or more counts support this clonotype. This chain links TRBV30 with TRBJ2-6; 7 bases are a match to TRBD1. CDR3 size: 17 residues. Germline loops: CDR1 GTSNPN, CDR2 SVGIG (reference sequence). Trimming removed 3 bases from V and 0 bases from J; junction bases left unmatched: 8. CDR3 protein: CAWRGQSFSSGANVLTF. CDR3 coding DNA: TGTGCCTGGAGGGGACAGAGTTTCTCCTCTGGGGCCAACGTCCTGACTTTC.